This T cell receptor (beta chain) was observed in a study of technical replicates of blood from a handful of donors. The table came from immunoSEQ multiplex PCR; TCRdb's copy has only in-frame clones and leaves some out. This repertoire shows tens of thousands of clones, roughly 90% found once; its top ten account for about 4.7%. V shed 4 bases and J 3 bases; nucleotides not matched to a gene: 4. The CDR3 runs 14 residues. Per the germline V gene, CDR1 is LGHNT and CDR2 is FRNRAP. The rearrangement links TRBV12-5 to TRBJ1-2, with 8 bases that match TRBD1. Source material: PBMCs. This TCR was recovered from a human donor in good health. Some clones in this sample may be carry-over from other donors' samples. The CDR3 here is CASGSGQGHYGYTF. CDR3 DNA sequence: TGTGCTAGTGGTTCCGGACAGGGTCACTATGGCTACACCTTC.